In its sample, the clone carrying this TCR beta chain was seen a few times. TCRdb ran MiXCR on the RT-PCR reads and lists one entry per CDR3 protein. This table holds hundreds of thousands of distinct CDR3 sequences, roughly 12% found once. This record belongs to a study of response to subunit inactivated influenza vaccine. Looked up from germline, CDR1 is SGHDT and CDR2 is YYEEEE. V lost 5 bases and J 2 bases, leaving 16 bases between the germline ends. The length of the CDR3 is 15 residues. Another study also made use of these data, one on T cells expressing NK-cell markers. As reported in that work: Template switching by 5'RACE with UMIs generated the TCR beta cDNA.

This sequence originates from a man aged 50 or older who received an inactivated influenza vaccine. The rearrangement uses TRBV5-6 and TRBJ1-1; D uncertain. This specimen consisted of PBMCs from blood, obtained on the day of vaccination. CDR3: CASSPTGRSNTEAFF. The DNA of the CDR3 is TGTGCCAGCAGTCCAACCGGGCGCTCCAACACTGAAGCTTTCTTT.